This T cell receptor (beta chain) originates from a study of cytomegalovirus exposure and HLA in healthy donors. In regard to this clone: Its target is not known.

Regarding the study as a whole: The finding came from a later analysis; first-cohort TCR clusters tended to co-occur in the roughly 120 validation repertoires. Three chains linked to CMV were shown in vitro to be specific for CMV antigens. The classifier, whose performance was assessed in both the original and validation cohorts, reportedly diagnosed cytomegalovirus status with high specificity and sensitivity.

Per the germline V gene, CDR1 is GTSNPN and CDR2 is SVGIG (reference sequence). V lost 4 bases and J lost 6, with 18 bases in between. The CDR3 spans 14 residues. TCRdb keeps only in-frame clones here, not all; method: immunoSEQ multiplex PCR. The table has around 300,000 clones, approximately 85% seen once. The sequencing sample was made of PBMCs. J is TRBJ1-1 and V is TRBV30, with a weak D call TRBD1 (6 bases). The receptor was derived from a man under 40 in good health and CMV-seronegative. CDR3 nucleotide sequence: TGTGCCTGGATAACCCCAGGGGTTATGCCTGAAGCTTTCTTT. It specifies CAWITPGVMPEAFF.